The source of this TCR beta chain is a study of cytomegalovirus exposure and HLA in healthy donors. The PCR contained 60 Vbeta and 13 Jbeta primers. Clones were sequenced by immunoSEQ multiplex PCR, and TCRdb holds only the in-frame ones, with some missing. The sample lists approximately 100,000 clones; 10% were seen once. This clone was detected only a few times. The germline V gene has CDR1 MNHEY and CDR2 SVGAGI. The CDR3 is 13 residues long. V lost 10 bases and J 0 bases, leaving 13 bases between the germline ends. Sequenced sample: PBMCs. The origin of this receptor is a man aged 40-49 years in good health and CMV-seropositive. The chain employs TRBV6-5 and TRBJ2-7; TRBD2 is a possible D gene (6 bases). CDR3: CATRDFVSYEQYF. The CDR3 region has the DNA TGTGCCACCAGGGACTTCGTCTCCTACGAGCAGTACTTC.